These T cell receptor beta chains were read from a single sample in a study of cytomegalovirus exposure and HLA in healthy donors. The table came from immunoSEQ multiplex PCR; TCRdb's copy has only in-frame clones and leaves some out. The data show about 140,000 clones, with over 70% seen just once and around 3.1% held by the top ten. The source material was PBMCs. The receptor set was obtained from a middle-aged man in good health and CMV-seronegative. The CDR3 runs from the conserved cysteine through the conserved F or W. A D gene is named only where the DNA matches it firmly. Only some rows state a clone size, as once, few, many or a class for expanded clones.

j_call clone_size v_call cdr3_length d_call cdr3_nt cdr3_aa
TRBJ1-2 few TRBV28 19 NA TGTGCCAGCAGTTTACCTCAGGTCCTCATCTTATCATTTTTCTATGGCTACACCTTC CASSLPQVLILSFFYGYTF
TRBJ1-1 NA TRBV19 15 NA TGTGCCAGTATGGGGAGGGACCCGATGAACACTGAAGCTTTCTTT CASMGRDPMNTEAFF
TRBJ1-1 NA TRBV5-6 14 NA TGTGCCAGCACCCCAGGACAGTCGGTGGCTGAAGCTTTCTTT CASTPGQSVAEAFF
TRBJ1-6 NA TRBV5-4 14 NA TGTGCCAGCAGCCTGGACAGCTATAATTCACCCCTCCACTTT CASSLDSYNSPLHF
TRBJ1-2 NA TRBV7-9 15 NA TGTGCCAGCAGCTTCCAGGGCAGGGTTGATGATGGCTACACCTTC CASSFQGRVDDGYTF
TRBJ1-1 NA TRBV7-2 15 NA TGTGCCAGCAGCTTATCGCCAACAGGGTCAGTTGGAGCTTTCTTT CASSLSPTGSVGAFF
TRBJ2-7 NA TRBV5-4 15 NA TGTGCCAGCAGCTTGGGACTAGGGCTCTCCTACGAGCAGTACTTC CASSLGLGLSYEQYF
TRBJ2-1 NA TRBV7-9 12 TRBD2 TGTGCCAGCAGCCGGGACTACCTGAAGCAGTTCTTC CASSRDYLKQFF
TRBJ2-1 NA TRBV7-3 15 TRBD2 TGTGCCAGCAGCCCAAGCGGGGGGGCTGTAAATGAGCAGTTCTTC CASSPSGGAVNEQFF
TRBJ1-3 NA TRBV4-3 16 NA TGCGCCAGCAGCCAAGAAGGAGGACTCTCTGGAAACACCATATATTTT CASSQEGGLSGNTIYF
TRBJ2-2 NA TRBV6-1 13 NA TGTGCCAGCAGCGAGACAGGCACCGGGGAGCTGTTTTTT CASSETGTGELFF
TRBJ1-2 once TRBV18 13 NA TGTGCCAGCTCCTTAGGGGGAGCAGATGGCTACACCTTC CASSLGGADGYTF
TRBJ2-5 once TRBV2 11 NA TGTGCCAGCAGTGAGTCCGAGAAAGAGTACTTC CASSESEKEYF
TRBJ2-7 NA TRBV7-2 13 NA TGTGCCAGCAGCTTAGGGGGACACTACGAGCAGTACTTC CASSLGGHYEQYF
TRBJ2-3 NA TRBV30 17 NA TGTGCCTGGAGTGGCAGGGGCGGGAGAGACTACGGGGATACGCAGTATTTT CAWSGRGGRDYGDTQYF
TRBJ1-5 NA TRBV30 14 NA TGTGCCTGGAGTGTCGGAGGTGGGAGTCAGCCCCAGCATTTT CAWSVGGGSQPQHF
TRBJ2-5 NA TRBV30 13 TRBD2 TGTGCCTGGGGACTAGCGGGGGGGCAGGCCCAGTACTTC CAWGLAGGQAQYF
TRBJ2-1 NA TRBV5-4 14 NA TGTGCCACCTCGCTTGCGGGTGGCCACAATGAGCAGTTCTTC CATSLAGGHNEQFF
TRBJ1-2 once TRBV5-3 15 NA TGTGCCAGAAGCTTGGGGAGGGAAAACGTCTATGGCTACACCTTC CARSLGRENVYGYTF
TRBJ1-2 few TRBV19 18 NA TGTGCCAGTAGTATAGATAATCCGGACAGAAACCACCAGTATGGCTACACCTTC CASSIDNPDRNHQYGYTF
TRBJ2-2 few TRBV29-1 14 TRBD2 TGCAGCGTTGGAGCGGGGGCTACCACCGGGGAGCTGTTTTTT CSVGAGATTGELFF
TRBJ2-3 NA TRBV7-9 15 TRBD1 TGTGCCAGCAGCCCCACAGGGGGGAGCACAGATACGCAGTATTTT CASSPTGGSTDTQYF
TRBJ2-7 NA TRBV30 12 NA TGTGCCTGGAGCGACAGTTCCTACGAGCAGTACTTC CAWSDSSYEQYF
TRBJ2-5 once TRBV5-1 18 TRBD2 TGCGCCAGCAGCTTGGGCCCCTCACGTCGGGGGGGACAAGAGACCCAGTACTTC CASSLGPSRRGGQETQYF
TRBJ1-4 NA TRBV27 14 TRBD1 TGTGCCAGCAGTCCCGGGACAGGAAGCCAAAAACTGTTTTTT CASSPGTGSQKLFF
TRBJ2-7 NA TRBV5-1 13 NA TGCGCCAGCAGCTTGTCTCCCTTCTACGAGCAGTACTTC CASSLSPFYEQYF
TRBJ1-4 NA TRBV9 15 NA TGTGCCAGCAGCTCCTCAGGGGCTACTAATGAAAAACTGTTTTTT CASSSSGATNEKLFF
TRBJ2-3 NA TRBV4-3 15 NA TGCGCCAGCAGCCAGGAGGCCATTCCAGCGGATACGCAGTATTTT CASSQEAIPADTQYF
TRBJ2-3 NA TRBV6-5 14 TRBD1 TGTGCCAGCAGTAGACAGGGAAAGGCAGATACGCAGTATTTT CASSRQGKADTQYF
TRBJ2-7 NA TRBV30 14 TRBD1 TGTGCCTGGAGTTACCGGGACAGGACCTACGAGCAGTACTTC CAWSYRDRTYEQYF
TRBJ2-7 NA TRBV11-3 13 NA TGTGCCAGCAGCTTAGGTTCAGAACAGACGCAGTACTTC CASSLGSEQTQYF
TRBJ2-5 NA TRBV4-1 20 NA TGCGCCAGCAGCCAAGTTTTTCAACAGGGACTAATAGGGAACCAAGAGACCCAGTACTTC CASSQVFQQGLIGNQETQYF
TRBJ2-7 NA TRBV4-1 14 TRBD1 TGCGCCAGCAGCCCCGAGGGGGCAGACTACGAGCAGTACTTC CASSPEGADYEQYF
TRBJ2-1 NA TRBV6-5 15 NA TGTGCCAGCAGCCTTAGCCGATATACCTACAATGAGCAGTTCTTC CASSLSRYTYNEQFF
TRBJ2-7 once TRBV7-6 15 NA TGTGCCAGCAGCTCCGAGGTGGGGGCCGCCTACGAGCAGTACTTC CASSSEVGAAYEQYF
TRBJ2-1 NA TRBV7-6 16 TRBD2 TGTGCCAGCAGCCGGACTAGCGGGGGGGCGTTCGATGAGCAGTTCTTC CASSRTSGGAFDEQFF